This T cell receptor (beta chain) was obtained from a study of CD8 T cells in Susac syndrome (dated by TCRdb to between 2018 and 2021). Study-wide context: The study used repertoire sequencing to test whether antigen drove CD8+ T cell activation and differentiation in Susac syndrome. Beyond this particular receptor, the publication reports: The number of individuals in the TCR sequencing and HLA analysis was recognized as being relatively small.

The CDR3, from cysteine to phenylalanine, totals 13 residues. The read is trimmed to its CDR3 DNA, 39 bases read in frame from base 1. The germline V gene yields SGHTA for CDR1 and FQGNSA for CDR2. V is clipped by 5 bases and J by 3 bases, and the sequence between their germline boundaries is 10 bases long. High-throughput TCR beta sequencing profiled peripheral blood CD8+ and CD4+ T cells from healthy donors, Susac syndrome patients and multiple sclerosis patients. Healthy donors were age- and sex-matched controls. Bulk CD8+ and CD4+ T cells were purified by magnetic negative isolation, while CD8+ TEMRA cells were enriched using FACS. Blood was drawn into EDTA tubes, processed within 24 hours, and PBMCs were isolated by density gradient centrifugation. PBMCs destined for TCR sequencing were cryopreserved in liquid nitrogen and later thawed in a 37 °C water bath. A purity of at least 90% was achieved for sorted or isolated CD4+, CD8+ and CD8+ TEMRA cells.

Concerning this clonotype itself: Its antigen is still unknown. One base away there is no much larger clone; base qualities are not given.

RNA was extracted using the RNeasy kit, and about 0.45 to 1 ug of the RNA was reverse transcribed with random hexamers. The immunoSEQ multiplex PCR assay, covering 54 Vbeta and 13 Jbeta segments, was used to amplify TCR beta CDR3 regions. PCR amplification bias was corrected by using a synthetic template baseline for primer optimization and computational correction. In the authors' own workflow: Reads were annotated to V, D and J genes per IMGT and analyzed with immunoSEQ Analyzer, keeping only productive sequences. To calculate clonality, Shannon entropy was normalized by log2 of the number of productive unique sequences and then subtracted from one. For each patient and control, public and private clones were evaluated within the 100 most prevalent clones. Clones were defined as Susac-specific when absent from the healthy and MS cohorts, from about 970 published viral clones and from other ImmuneACCESS disease sequences. The public sequencing data were trimmed at Q25 with fastp and processed into clonotypes with MiXCR by TCRdb, which kept only in-frame beta chains. Merged by CDR3 protein, the rows form single entries marked with the most common genes and DNA. The authors' filters were not applied to this entry. Across this sample there are 150,000 to 200,000 distinct CDR3 sequences, with around 95% seen only once. Roughly 0.13% of the sample is taken by the ten largest.

The chain is assembled from TRBV7-2 and TRBJ1-1; the D gene cannot be named for sure. Sequencing input: CD4+ T cells from PBMCs. The source is a human donor in good health. The CDR3 loop reads CASSITRDTEAFF. The DNA sequence is given as TGTGCCAGCAGCATTACAAGAGACACTGAAGCTTTCTTT.